Listed here is a single T cell receptor (beta chain). Using immunoSEQ multiplex PCR, the repertoire was profiled, and TCRdb retains in-frame clones only, with some absent. The sample includes about 1,900,000 clones, about 95% of them seen just once. Cells designated naive CD8 were CD45RO-negative and were positively selected for CCR7, with terminally differentiated effector memory CD45RA+ cells excluded. This entry belongs to a study of shared clonotypes between healthy human individuals. In germline, CDR1 is WSHSY, CDR2 SAAADI. The CDR3 totals 13 residues. V lost 5 bases to trimming and J lost 2 bases, with 10 bases between them.

The clonotype originates from a man aged 18 to 35 in good health. The sequenced sample was naive CD8+ T cells sorted from blood. The chain uses TRBV10-2 and TRBJ2-7; D is unclear. This CDR3 reads CASSINTAYEQYF. The DNA of the CDR3 is TGCGCCAGCAGTATAAACACCGCCTACGAGCAGTACTTC.